Given below is one TCR beta chain in context. The data were obtained in a study of T cell responses to AZD1222 COVID-19 vaccine. The assay was immunoSEQ multiplex PCR, and TCRdb's table has in-frame clones only and misses some. Here the sample spans some 180,000 clones, about nine tenths being singletons. The CDR3 covers 14 residues. Germline V CDR1 and CDR2: SGHNT, YYREEE (reference sequence). The V end lost 0 bases, the J end lost 2 bases, and 8 bases lay between the germline ends. The sample was peripheral blood, taken 28 days after the second AZD1222 dose. This sequence was found in an adult who received the AZD1222 COVID-19 vaccine. This chain links TRBV5-4 with TRBJ1-1; D gene ambiguous. CDR3 amino acids: CASSLVGSNTEAFF. The CDR3 coding sequence is TGTGCCAGCAGCTTGGTGGGGAGTAACACTGAAGCTTTCTTT.